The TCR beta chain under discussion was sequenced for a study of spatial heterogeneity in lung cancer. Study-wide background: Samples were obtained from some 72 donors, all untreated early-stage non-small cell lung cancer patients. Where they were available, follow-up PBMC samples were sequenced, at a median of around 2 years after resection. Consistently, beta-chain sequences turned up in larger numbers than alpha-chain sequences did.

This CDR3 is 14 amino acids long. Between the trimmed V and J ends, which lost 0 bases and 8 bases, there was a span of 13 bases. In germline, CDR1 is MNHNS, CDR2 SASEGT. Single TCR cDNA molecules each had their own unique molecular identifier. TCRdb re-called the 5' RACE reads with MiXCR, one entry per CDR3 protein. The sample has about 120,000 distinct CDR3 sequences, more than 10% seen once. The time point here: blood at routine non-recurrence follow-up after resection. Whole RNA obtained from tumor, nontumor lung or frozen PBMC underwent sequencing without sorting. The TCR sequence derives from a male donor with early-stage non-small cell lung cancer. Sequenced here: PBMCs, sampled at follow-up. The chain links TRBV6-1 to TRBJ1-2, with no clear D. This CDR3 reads CASSEAKPTGGYTF. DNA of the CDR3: TGTGCCAGCAGTGAAGCGAAGCCTACCGGGGGCTACACCTTC.